One sample yielded the 30 T cell receptor beta chains listed below, sequenced in a study of Graves' ophthalmopathy and Graves' hyperthyroidism. The authors amplified TCR beta CDR3 regions, and they did so from RNA transcripts for repertoire sequencing. RT-PCR with HTBI primers came first, then second-round multiplex PCR. TCRdb reprocessed the multiplex PCR reads via MiXCR and lists one record per CDR3 protein. The sample comprises some 410,000 distinct CDR3 sequences, about 21% of which are singletons, and roughly 3% rests with the top ten. What was sequenced was peripheral blood. All receptors come from a woman under 30 with stable Graves' hyperthyroidism.

Concerning this clonotype itself: A single base separates this from a much larger clone, so it may be a read error. This chain uses TRBV10-3 with TRBJ2-5; maybe TRBD2 (5 bases). This CDR3 has 15 amino acids. Per germline, CDR1 ENHRY and CDR2 SYGVKD. The CDR3: CAISAVGSVGETEYF. CDR3 nucleotide sequence: TGTGCCATCAGTGCTGTGGGTTCCGTTGGGGAGACCGAGTACTTC.

A note on this clonotype: Given a much more abundant clone one base away, this may be a read error. The V and J genes are TRBV28 and TRBJ1-5, with D perhaps matching TRBD1 (5 bases). Germline-derived CDR1 and CDR2 are MDHEN and SYDVKM. The CDR3 runs to 15 residues. CDR3 bases: TGTGCCAGCAGCCCGTGGGGCCCTTGGGCTCAGCCCCATCATTTT. Amino acids: CASSPWGPWAQPHHF.

This clonotype was counted at least ten times. The V and J genes are TRBV15 and TRBJ2-5; 13 bases agree with TRBD2. J gave up 5 bases and V 0 bases, and 6 bases lay outside the gene matches. The CDR3 length is 17 residues. Germline lookup yields CDR1 LNHNV and CDR2 YYDKDF (reference sequence). Here the CDR3 reads CATSREEGLAGQETQYF. The CDR3 nucleotides are TGTGCCACCAGCAGAGAGGAGGGACTAGCGGGACAGGAGACCCAGTACTTC.

This clonotype was seen repeatedly, ten times or more. The chain carries TRBV29-1 and TRBJ2-7; unclear D gene. The CDR3 spans 10 residues. V was cut by 6 bases and J by 6 bases, with 9 bases left in between. The germline V gene has CDR1 SQVTM and CDR2 ANQGSEA. CDR3 sequence: CSVGTAEQYF. The DNA of the CDR3 is TGCAGCGTGGGAACGGCCGAGCAGTACTTC.

Ten or more counts support this clonotype. J is TRBJ1-1 and V is TRBV5-1, with D tentatively TRBD1 (5 bases). V dropped 0 bases and J dropped 2 bases, with 11 bases sitting between them. Germline V gene lookup returns CDR1 SGHRS and CDR2 YFSETQ. The CDR3 length is 15 residues. CDR3 sequence: CASSLVFGGNTEAFF. CDR3 DNA sequence: TGCGCCAGCAGCTTGGTATTTGGGGGTAACACTGAAGCTTTCTTT.

This clonotype was counted at least ten times. The V gene is TRBV7-6, the J gene TRBJ2-7; D might be TRBD1 or TRBD2, each matching 7 bases. The V gene lost 5 bases and the J gene lost 3 bases, with 23 bases spanning the gap. The CDR3 has 17 amino acids. Germline V gene lookup returns CDR1 SGHVS and CDR2 FNYEAQ. This chain's CDR3 is CASSPIRGGGRVYEQYF. The CDR3 coding sequence is TGTGCCAGCAGCCCTATCAGGGGGGGCGGGAGAGTCTACGAGCAGTACTTC. Full variable domain (missing parts from reference TRBV7-6 and TRBJ2-7): GAGVSQSPRYKVTKRGQDVALRCDPISGHVSLYWYRQALGQGPEFLTYFNYEAQQDKSGLPNDRFSAERPEGSISTLTIQRTEQRDSAMYRCASSPIRGGGRVYEQYFGPGTRLTVT.

This sequence joins TRBV19 and TRBJ1-2; 8 nucleotides align to TRBD1. Trimming took 9 bases from V and 4 from J; bases not matched to a gene: 7. Germline loops: CDR1 LNHDA, CDR2 SQIVND (reference sequence). The CDR3 is 13 residues long. The CDR3 sequence is CASQTGTGYGYTF. Here the CDR3 DNA reads TGTGCCAGCCAGACCGGGACAGGCTATGGCTACACCTTC. Complete variable domain (other parts from reference TRBV19 and TRBJ1-2): DGGITQSPKYLFRKEGQNVTLSCEQNLNHDAMYWYRQDPGQGLRLIYYSQIVNDFQKGDIAEGYSVSREKKESFPLTVTSAQKNPTAFYLCASQTGTGYGYTFGSGTRLTVV.

The sample holds a few counts of this clonotype. One end of the junction fails to match germline, which may point to a read error. Here the CDR3 DNA reads TGTGCCAGTAGCCCAGCGGCGGACCCCAAAAACATTAAGTACTTC. It is translated as CASSPAADPKNIKYF. The gene calls are TRBV19 and TRBJ2-4, with a weak D call TRBD2 (5 bases). Germline V gives CDR1 LNHDA, CDR2 SQIVND (reference sequence). CDR3 length: 15 residues.

The chain uses TRBV9 and TRBJ1-2; D not certain. Germline CDR1 and CDR2: SGDLS and YYNGEE. V shed 3 bases and J shed 4 bases, with 10 bases lying between them. The CDR3 has 13 amino acids. The CDR3 bases are TGTGCCAGCAGCGCTGACTACGGCTATGGCTACACCTTC. Its protein is CASSADYGYGYTF.

This clonotype was detected many times. V is TRBV30 and J is TRBJ1-1; possibly TRBD1 for D (5 bases). The germline V and J ends were trimmed by 7 bases and 5 bases, with 20 bases remaining between them. The CDR3 spans 14 residues. CDR1 and CDR2 (germline): GTSNPN, SVGIG (reference sequence). Here the CDR3 DNA reads TGTGCCTCCTCCCGGGACTCCTTGGGGACTGAAGCTTTCTTT. This gives the protein CASSRDSLGTEAFF.

This chain connects TRBV6-2 or TRBV6-3 to TRBJ1-1, with TRBD1 as a possible D gene (5 bases). V lost 2 bases and J lost 4, with 8 bases in between. The CDR3 contains 13 residues. Looked up from germline, CDR1 is MNHEY and CDR2 is SVGEGT. The CDR3 nucleotides read TGTGCCAGCAGTTACCGACAGTTCACTGAAGCTTTCTTT. It translates to CASSYRQFTEAFF.

The gene calls are TRBV24-1 and TRBJ2-7; 8 bases are shared with TRBD1. The trim removed 5 bases at V and 3 bases at J, leaving 8 bases unmatched. This CDR3 contains 15 residues. Germline V gives CDR1 KGHDR, CDR2 SFDVKD. This CDR3 is CATSGGQGTSYEQYF. The CDR3 DNA follows: TGTGCCACCAGTGGCGGACAGGGTACTAGCTACGAGCAGTACTTC.

This clonotype was observed at least ten times. The V and J genes are TRBV20-1 and TRBJ2-5; 7 bases align to TRBD1. The junction had 10 bases not matched to a gene; V was cut back by 6 bases and J by 9 bases. The CDR3 has 12 amino acids. Germline values: CDR1 DFQATT, CDR2 SNEGSKA (reference sequence). CDR3 coding DNA: TGCAGTGCAGAGGGGGCGCTGAGGGCCCAGTACTTC. It codes for CSAEGALRAQYF.

This clonotype was detected many times. This CDR3 reads CAISGAGVQPQHF. The CDR3 bases are TGTGCCATCAGTGGTGCAGGGGTTCAGCCCCAGCATTTT. V usage is TRBV10-3 and J usage is TRBJ1-5; weak D call: TRBD1 (6 bases). This CDR3 spans 13 amino acids. CDR1 and CDR2 (germline): ENHRY, SYGVKD. Trimming left V 4 bases short and J 6 bases short, with 10 bases between.

This clonotype was seen a handful of times. The rearrangement uses TRBV20-1 and TRBJ1-2; 7 positions match TRBD1. CDR3 length: 13 residues. The V and J ends lost 5 bases and 3 bases, in that order; junction bases with no gene match: 6. Germline CDR1 and CDR2: DFQATT and SNEGSKA (reference sequence). The CDR3 DNA sequence: TGCAGTGCTGACCCTGACAGGGACTATGGCTACACCTTC. Translation gives CSADPDRDYGYTF.

This clonotype was detected only a few times. This rearrangement joins TRBV4-1 to TRBJ1-1; 7 bases match TRBD1. Germline loops: CDR1 MGHRA, CDR2 YSYEKL. The CDR3 contains 16 residues. Trimming took 5 bases from V and 3 from J; bases not matched to a gene: 12. The CDR3 DNA is TGCGCCAGCAGCACGGAGGTGAGGGGGCTGGACACTGAAGCTTTCTTT. It yields the protein CASSTEVRGLDTEAFF.

This clonotype came up many times. The chain links TRBV29-1 to TRBJ2-5, with no clear D. Germline loops: CDR1 SQVTM, CDR2 ANQGSEA. This CDR3 comprises 9 residues. V lost 0 bases and J lost 7, with 0 bases in between. This CDR3 is CSVEETQYF. DNA of the CDR3: TGCAGCGTTGAAGAGACCCAGTACTTC.

As to this clonotype: The junction differs from germline at one of its ends, possibly a read error. This chain uses TRBV18 with TRBJ1-1; maybe TRBD1 (5 bases). The CDR3 is 15 residues long. Germline-derived CDR1 and CDR2 are KGHSH and LQKENI. This chain's CDR3 is CASSPKNEGPAEASF. The DNA of the CDR3 is TGTGCCAGCTCACCCAAGAACGAGGGGCCGGCTGAAGCTTCCTTT.

This clonotype was recorded at least ten times. CDR3 coding DNA: TGTGCCAGCAGTTACGCGGCAGGCTCTGGGGCCAACGTCCTGACTTTC. Its translation: CASSYAAGSGANVLTF. The chain is built from TRBV6-5 and TRBJ2-6; D is uncertain. The CDR3 sequence is 16 residues long. Trimming pared 2 bases from V and 0 bases from J, leaving 8 bases between. Germline values: CDR1 MNHEY, CDR2 SVGAGI.

The CDR3 DNA is TGTGCCAGCAGTTACGACAGGGTTCATGTGCAACAGCCCCAGCATTTT. This translates into CASSYDRVHVQQPQHF. J is TRBJ1-5 and V is TRBV6-2 or TRBV6-3, with 7 bases matching TRBD1. This CDR3 comprises 16 residues. From germline, CDR1 is MNHEY and CDR2 SVGEGT. J gave up 7 bases and V 2 bases, and 11 bases lay outside the gene matches.

This clonotype occurred many times. CDR3 sequence: CASSSGLAGPTGELFF. The DNA for the CDR3 is TGTGCCAGCAGCTCCGGACTAGCGGGACCCACCGGGGAGCTGTTTTTT. The chain links TRBV6-1 to TRBJ2-2; 12 nucleotides agree with TRBD2. Germline V gene lookup returns CDR1 MNHNS and CDR2 SASEGT. The CDR3 runs 16 residues. V was pared by 6 bases and J by 4 bases, with 6 bases of the junction left unmatched.

This clonotype occurred many times. V gene TRBV11-2 combines with J gene TRBJ2-7, with D unresolved. The V gene lost 4 bases and the J gene lost 7 bases, with 26 bases spanning the gap. The V gene's germline CDR1 is SGHAT and CDR2 FQNNGV. The CDR3 runs to 17 residues. The CDR3 nucleotides are TGTGCCAGCAGCTCTGCCGTGGGCTCTATCCTACTTAGGGAGCAGTACTTC. It codes for CASSSAVGSILLREQYF.

This clonotype was observed many times. The V and J genes are TRBV20-1 and TRBJ2-2; 7 bases are a match to TRBD2. With 6 bases clipped from V and 7 bases from J, the junction kept 14 bases outside the gene matches. This CDR3 has 15 amino acids. Per the germline V gene, CDR1 is DFQATT and CDR2 is SNEGSKA (reference sequence). This CDR3 is CSAHPPGLTFGELFF. CDR3 coding DNA: TGCAGTGCGCATCCACCGGGACTAACTTTCGGGGAGCTGTTTTTT.

This clonotype was counted many times. V gene TRBV19 combines with J gene TRBJ2-3; D unresolved. The CDR3 has 13 residues. V gave up 3 bases and J gave up 1 base, with 5 bases separating them. In germline, CDR1 is LNHDA, CDR2 SQIVND (reference sequence). The CDR3 spells CASSMSGTDTQYF. The CDR3 DNA follows: TGTGCCAGTAGTATGTCCGGCACAGATACGCAGTATTTT. Full variable domain (remainder filled in from reference TRBV19 and TRBJ2-3): DGGITQSPKYLFRKEGQNVTLSCEQNLNHDAMYWYRQDPGQGLRLIYYSQIVNDFQKGDIAEGYSVSREKKESFPLTVTSAQKNPTAFYLCASSMSGTDTQYFGPGTRLTVL.

This clonotype was detected ten times or more. V is TRBV30 and J is TRBJ2-7, with TRBD1 matching 8 bases. V shed 1 base and J 2 bases; nucleotides not matched to a gene: 10. CDR1 and CDR2 from the germline V gene are GTSNPN and SVGIG (reference sequence). The CDR3 runs 16 residues. The CDR3 sequence is CAWSAPLGQGAYEQYF. The CDR3 region has the DNA TGTGCCTGGAGTGCTCCTCTAGGACAGGGAGCCTACGAGCAGTACTTC. The variable domain in full, completed from reference TRBV30 and TRBJ2-7, reads SQTIHQWPATLVQPVGSPLSLECTVEGTSNPNLYWYRQAAGRGLQLLFYSVGIGQISSEVPQNLSASRPQDRQFILSSKKLLLSDSGFYLCAWSAPLGQGAYEQYFGPGTRLTVT.

The chain carries TRBV4-1 and TRBJ1-2, with D unclear. The CDR3 consists of 14 residues. V was cut by 3 bases and J by 8 bases, with 16 bases left in between. CDR1 is MGHRA, CDR2 YSYEKL, per germline. The CDR3 is CASSQDGRYYGYTF. The CDR3 DNA is TGCGCCAGCAGCCAGGATGGCAGGTATTACGGCTACACCTTC.

The sample holds many counts of this clonotype. This chain joins TRBV6-5 and TRBJ2-3; the D is unclear. The V and J ends lost 2 bases and 10 bases respectively, with 10 bases between them. Germline V gene sequence: CDR1 MNHEY, CDR2 SVGAGI. The CDR3 covers 12 residues. CDR3 region: CASSYGASPQYF. CDR3 coding DNA: TGTGCCAGCAGTTACGGTGCAAGTCCGCAGTATTTT.

The genes are TRBV12-3 or TRBV12-4 and TRBJ2-7; weak D call: TRBD2 (5 bases). There are 14 residues in the CDR3. The V and J ends lost 3 bases and 2 bases respectively, with 11 bases between them. The DNA for the CDR3 is TGTGCCAGCAGTTTCGGGCGGACTGCCTACGAGCAGTACTTC. It is translated as CASSFGRTAYEQYF.

This clonotype was counted many times. The chain is built from TRBV10-3 and TRBJ2-7; a possible D gene is TRBD2 (5 bases). Looked up from germline, CDR1 is ENHRY and CDR2 is SYGVKD. Trimming took off 2 bases at V and 6 bases at J, with 23 bases between the two ends. There are 17 residues in the CDR3. CDR3 protein: CAISEVVRDTPGCEQYF. The DNA for the CDR3 is TGTGCCATCAGTGAGGTAGTTCGCGACACTCCGGGATGCGAGCAGTACTTC.

The V and J genes are TRBV9 and TRBJ2-7; D ambiguous. CDR1 and CDR2 from the germline V gene are SGDLS and YYNGEE. Trimming took off 0 bases at V and 3 bases at J, with 10 bases between the two ends. The CDR3 sequence is 14 residues long. The CDR3, as DNA: TGTGCCAGCAGCGTAGAATCTACAGACTACGAGCAGTACTTC. This encodes CASSVESTDYEQYF. Full variable domain (rest looked up from reference TRBV9 and TRBJ2-7): DSGVTQTPKHLITATGQRVTLRCSPRSGDLSVYWYQQSLDQGLQFLIQYYNGEERAKGNILERFSAQQFPDLHSELNLSSLELGDSALYFCASSVESTDYEQYFGPGTRLTVT.